Below, 6 T cell receptor beta chains from the same sample are listed, as sequenced in a study of cytomegalovirus exposure and HLA in healthy donors. The PCR had 60 Vbeta and 13 Jbeta primers. Only in-frame clones appear in the TCRdb table, and some are missing; sequencing was by immunoSEQ multiplex PCR. Among roughly 140,000 clones listed, about four fifths were seen once. The sample taken for sequencing was PBMCs. The receptors were sampled from a male donor in good health and CMV-seronegative.

The chain recombines TRBV5-1 with TRBJ2-2; 11 bases align to TRBD2. In germline, CDR1 is SGHRS, CDR2 YFSETQ. V dropped 4 bases and J dropped 0; count of bases not matched to a gene: 8. The CDR3 has 18 residues. CDR3 in amino acids: CASSARLAGGANTGELFF. Written as DNA, the CDR3 is TGCGCCAGCAGCGCAAGGCTAGCGGGAGGCGCGAACACCGGGGAGCTGTTTTTT.

This clone showed up just once. The CDR3 coding sequence is TGCAGCGTTGGGAGAGGAGACAGGGATAACTATGGCTACACCTTC. It is translated as CSVGRGDRDNYGYTF. The genes are TRBV29-1 and TRBJ1-2, with TRBD1 identical over 7 bases. Per germline, CDR1 SQVTM and CDR2 ANQGSEA. The trim removed 4 bases at V and 1 base at J, leaving 9 bases unmatched. The CDR3 is 15 amino acids.

The genes are TRBV27 and TRBJ2-7; D call uncertain. The CDR3 has 13 residues. CDR1 is MNHEY, CDR2 SMNVEV, per germline (reference sequence). V was pared by 0 bases and J by 2 bases, with 5 bases between. The CDR3 loop reads CASSLSTPYEQYF. In DNA, the CDR3 is TGTGCCAGCAGTTTATCGACACCCTACGAGCAGTACTTC.

Only one count was recorded for this clone. The chain couples TRBV7-9 to TRBJ2-7; TRBD1 aligns across 7 bases. The germline CDR1 and CDR2 sequences are SEHNR and FQNEAQ (reference sequence). The V and J ends lost 5 bases and 2 bases, in that order; junction bases with no gene match: 6. The CDR3 runs 14 residues. CDR3 DNA: TGTGCCAGCAGCGAACCGGGACAGCCCTACGAGCAGTACTTC. Amino acid sequence: CASSEPGQPYEQYF.

The chain recombines TRBV1 with TRBJ1-4; the table names TRBD1, a call not compared with the DNA. TRBV1 is classified as a pseudogene. The CDR3 consists of 16 residues. As DNA, the CDR3 is TGCACCAGCAGCCCAAGAGCTAGGACAGATAATGAAAAACTGTTTTTT. Translating it yields CTSSPRARTDNEKLFF.

This rearrangement joins TRBV6-6 to TRBJ1-5; D call uncertain. The CDR3 runs to 15 residues. Trimming cost V 8 bases and J 1 base, with 15 bases left between them. Per germline, CDR1 MNHNY and CDR2 SVGAGI (reference sequence). CDR3 in amino acids: CASSNSGGSNQPQHF. The CDR3 DNA reads as TGTGCCAGCTCAAACAGCGGAGGAAGCAATCAGCCCCAGCATTTT.